The clone carrying this T cell receptor beta chain was counted once. Sequencing was performed with immunoSEQ multiplex PCR; in TCRdb, only in-frame clones are kept and a portion is missing. The table has some 68,000 clones, around 95% seen once; the top ten hold less than 0.25%. V trimming: 5 bases; J trimming: 4 bases; junction bases outside the gene matches: 5. The CDR3 sequence is 14 residues long. Per germline, CDR1 MNHNY and CDR2 SVGAGI (reference sequence). This sample was taken from a study of technical replicates of blood from a handful of donors. The chain has TRBV6-6 and TRBJ2-1; 7 bases agree with TRBD1. This clonotype was obtained from a human donor in good health. The sequenced sample was T cells isolated from PBMCs. In DNA, the CDR3 is TGTGCCAGCAGTCCGGGGACAGCTTACAATGAGCAGTTCTTC. Its translation is CASSPGTAYNEQFF.